This T cell receptor (beta chain) was recovered during a study of molecular identifiers for immune sequencing clone quantification. The CDR3 covers 15 residues. Whole-study findings and limits: Clones exceeding 20 RNA copies carried over 97% of effector molecules but under 1% of naive-cell molecules. Barcode-sharing identical TCR molecules could underestimate highly expanded clone sizes.

TCRdb used MiXCR to reprocess the PCR reads, holding one entry per CDR3 protein. The table lists about 330,000 distinct CDR3 sequences, 24% of them singletons. Libraries of naive CD8 T cells were made from around 20,000 to 1,000,000 sorted cells. They used 10%, 30% or 50% RNA. Naive CD8 T cells underwent sorting with the CD8+CD4-CCR7+CD45RA+ definition. In the case of this clonotype: No antigen is known for it. An end of the junction differs from the germline gene, which may be a read error.

Source material: naive CD8+ T cells from blood, with Jurkat cell RNA spiked in. Subset: FACS-sorted CD8+CD4-CCR7+CD45RA+ naive T cells. The source is a human donor in good health. Some libraries in this study had Jurkat cell RNA spiked in. V and J are TRBV12-3 or TRBV12-4 and TRBJ1-1; D gene ambiguous. The CDR3 reads CASSPLDVMNTEAFF. Written as DNA, the CDR3 is TGTGCCAGCAGCCCACTGGATGTCATGAACACTGAAGCTTTCTTC.